Presented here are 22 T cell receptor beta chains from one specimen sequenced in a study of blood T cell repertoires in COVID-19. Repertoires were generated with immunoSEQ multiplex PCR, while TCRdb's copy carries only in-frame clones and drops some. Of fewer than 300,000 clones in the sample, around nine tenths were seen once. Sequenced material: peripheral blood. The receptors were sampled from a man younger than 40 with acute or convalescent COVID-19.

The rearrangement joins TRBV7-9 to TRBJ1-5; the match to TRBD1 covers 7 bases. Germline V gives CDR1 SEHNR, CDR2 FQNEAQ (reference sequence). Trimming removed 1 base from V and 1 base from J; junction bases left unmatched: 7. CDR3 length: 17 amino acids. The CDR3 DNA is TGTGCCAGCAGCTTAGGCAGGGGGTCCGTCAGCAATCAGCCCCAGCATTTT. Its translation is CASSLGRGSVSNQPQHF.

This chain uses TRBV19 with TRBJ1-1; 7 bases agree with TRBD1. The CDR3 loop spans 13 amino acids. Germline CDR1 is LNHDA and CDR2 is SQIVND (reference sequence). J gave up 7 bases and V 5 bases, and 7 bases lay outside the gene matches. CDR3 DNA: TGTGCCAGTAGTGACAGGGAGCGTGTTGAAGCTTTCTTT. Translated, it gives CASSDRERVEAFF.

The V gene is TRBV5-1, the J gene TRBJ2-7, with D perhaps TRBD2 (5 bases). Germline lookup yields CDR1 SGHRS and CDR2 YFSETQ. The CDR3 has 13 residues. Between the trimmed V and J ends, which lost 0 bases and 6 bases, there was a span of 10 bases. Written as DNA, the CDR3 is TGCGCCAGCAGCTTGGGAGGGTCGGGCGAGCAGTACTTC. Protein product: CASSLGGSGEQYF. Based on the CDR3 plus reference TRBV5-1 and TRBJ2-7, the full variable domain is KAGVTQTPRYLIKTRGQQVTLSCSPISGHRSVSWYQQTPGQGLQFLFEYFSETQRNKGNFPGRFSGRQFSNSRSEMNVSTLELGDSALYLCASSLGGSGEQYFGPGTRLTVT.

V gene TRBV5-1 combines with J gene TRBJ2-1; 11 bases map to TRBD1. V gave up 3 bases and J gave up 7 bases; unmatched junction bases: 3. Germline loops: CDR1 SGHRS, CDR2 YFSETQ. CDR3 length: 14 residues. CDR3 nucleotide sequence: TGCGCCAGCAGCTCTGGGACAGGGGGGAATGAGCAGTTCTTC. Translation gives CASSSGTGGNEQFF.

The rearrangement joins TRBV28 to TRBJ1-5, with 7 bases aligning to TRBD1. Germline-derived CDR1 and CDR2 are MDHEN and SYDVKM. The CDR3 has 14 residues. J gave up 7 bases and V 8 bases, and 11 bases lay outside the gene matches. The CDR3 region is CASGTTGAGQPQHF. The CDR3 DNA follows: TGTGCCAGCGGAACTACAGGGGCCGGGCAGCCCCAGCATTTT.

The V call is TRBV30, the J call TRBJ1-5, with D hard to call. Trimming removed 2 bases from V and 2 bases from J, with 7 bases in between. CDR3 length: 13 amino acids. Germline V gene sequence: CDR1 GTSNPN, CDR2 SVGIG (reference sequence). The CDR3 nucleotides read TGTGCCTGGAGTTTCTCTGGCAATCAGCCCCAGCATTTT. It yields the protein CAWSFSGNQPQHF. Supplemented by reference TRBV30 and TRBJ1-5, the full variable domain reads SQTIHQWPATLVQPVGSPLSLECTVEGTSNPNLYWYRQAAGRGLQLLFYSVGIGQISSEVPQNLSASRPQDRQFILSSKKLLLSDSGFYLCAWSFSGNQPQHFGDGTRLSIL.

This clone has only one observation. This chain joins TRBV5-1 and TRBJ2-3, with 10 bases identical to TRBD1. The CDR3 consists of 16 residues. V shed 0 bases and J 3 bases; nucleotides not matched to a gene: 4. CDR1 is SGHRS and CDR2 is YFSETQ in the germline V gene. The CDR3 DNA sequence: TGCGCCAGCAGCTTGGGGACAGGGGGTTCGACAGATACGCAGTATTTT. Protein: CASSLGTGGSTDTQYF.

This clone was counted a single time. The chain uses TRBV6-6 and TRBJ1-6; D uncertain. Germline loops: CDR1 MNHNY, CDR2 SVGAGI (reference sequence). This CDR3 is built from 13 residues. V was shortened by 2 bases and J by 9 bases, with 8 bases between the two germline ends. The CDR3 DNA is TGTGCCAGCAGTTACCCAGAGGGTTCACCCCTCCACTTT. Its protein product is CASSYPEGSPLHF.

This sequence joins TRBV28 and TRBJ2-5; tentatively, D is TRBD1 (6 bases). This CDR3 spans 17 amino acids. Germline values: CDR1 MDHEN, CDR2 SYDVKM. V dropped 5 bases and J dropped 10 bases, with 29 bases sitting between them. CDR3 nucleotides: TGTGCCAGCAGTGCTCACCTCGGGACAACCATAAACCAAGGCCAGTACTTC. Translation gives CASSAHLGTTINQGQYF.

The chain is built from TRBV27 and TRBJ1-3; no clear D. The CDR3 totals 13 residues. The germline V gene encodes CDR1 MNHEY and CDR2 SMNVEV (reference sequence). Trimming cost V 7 bases and J 0 bases, with 7 bases left between them. DNA for the CDR3: TGTGCCAGCACGGACTTCTCTGGAAACACCATATATTTT. It specifies CASTDFSGNTIYF.

This rearrangement joins TRBV5-5 to TRBJ1-4; D perhaps matches TRBD1 (5 bases). The CDR3 contains 15 residues. Germline lookup yields CDR1 SGHKS and CDR2 YYEKEE (reference sequence). V lost 0 bases and J 7 bases, leaving 13 bases between the germline ends. CDR3 bases: TGTGCCAGCAGCTTGGTCCAGGGTAGGGGTGAAAAACTGTTTTTT. Amino acid sequence: CASSLVQGRGEKLFF.

This chain links TRBV10-2 with TRBJ1-1; 8 bases match TRBD1. The germline CDR1 and CDR2 sequences are WSHSY and SAAADI. This CDR3 contains 18 residues. Germline trimming cut 8 bases from V and 1 base from J; bases unmatched to any gene: 18. As DNA, the CDR3 is TGCGCCAGCGGGAGGATGGAACAGGGGGGATTTTCGAACACTGAAGCTTTCTTT. This gives the protein CASGRMEQGGFSNTEAFF.

The gene calls are TRBV16 and TRBJ1-5; 8 bases align to TRBD1. CDR3 length: 19 residues. Germline V gene lookup returns CDR1 KGHSY and CDR2 FQNENV. Germline trimming cut 4 bases from V and 0 bases from J; bases unmatched to any gene: 14. The CDR3 protein is CASSPDRGIGWDSNQPQHF. The CDR3 DNA reads TGTGCCAGCAGCCCCGACAGGGGTATTGGATGGGATAGCAATCAGCCCCAGCATTTT.

V is TRBV10-2 and J is TRBJ2-3, with D unresolved. Per germline, CDR1 WSHSY and CDR2 SAAADI. V was cut by 3 bases and J by 4 bases, with 11 bases left in between. This CDR3 spans 14 amino acids. The CDR3 DNA follows: TGCGCCAGCAGTGACGGCGGAATGTCAGATACGCAGTATTTT. Translating it yields CASSDGGMSDTQYF.

This clone was seen once. V gene TRBV6-5 combines with J gene TRBJ2-5, with a tentative D call TRBD1 (5 bases). The CDR3 runs to 14 residues. Between the trimmed V and J ends, which lost 6 bases and 3 bases, there was a span of 14 bases. The germline CDR1 and CDR2 sequences are MNHEY and SVGAGI. CDR3 loop: CASSAGLGKETQYF. Here the CDR3 DNA reads TGTGCCAGCAGCGCAGGGTTAGGTAAAGAGACCCAGTACTTC.

The V gene is TRBV2, the J gene TRBJ2-7, with no clear D. This CDR3 region has 15 residues. V was cut by 6 bases and J by 1 base, with 16 bases left in between. Germline assignment: CDR1 SNHLY and CDR2 FYNNEI. CDR3 sequence: CASSDNRPPSYEQYF. The CDR3 DNA follows: TGTGCCAGCAGCGACAACCGACCCCCATCCTACGAGCAGTACTTC.

The chain couples TRBV5-1 to TRBJ2-1; D may be TRBD1 (6 bases). This CDR3 is 18 amino acids long. The V gene lost 4 bases and the J gene lost 7 bases, with 27 bases spanning the gap. Germline V lookup: CDR1 SGHRS, CDR2 YFSETQ. CDR3 DNA: TGCGCCAGCAGCCCGGCTAAAACAGGGAACGTTGCCTTAAATGAGCAGTTCTTC. Translation: CASSPAKTGNVALNEQFF.

Comments on this clone: Within the sample, other DNA sequences also encode this same CDR3. V is TRBV28 and J is TRBJ1-2, with D uncertain. This CDR3 comprises 12 residues. V was pared by 3 bases and J by 4 bases, with 6 bases between. Per the germline V gene, CDR1 is MDHEN and CDR2 is SYDVKM. CDR3 amino acids: CASSLTGYGYTF. The CDR3 DNA reads TGTGCCAGCAGTTTGACTGGCTATGGCTACACCTTC.

This chain connects TRBV5-8 to TRBJ1-6; 11 positions match TRBD1. V lost 4 bases to trimming and J lost 4 bases; unmatched junction nucleotides: 7. CDR3 length: 17 residues. The germline gives CDR1 SGHTS, CDR2 YDEGEE. CDR3 DNA sequence: TGTGCCAGCAGCGGGCGGACAGGGGGCACTTATAATTCACCCCTCCACTTT. Protein sequence: CASSGRTGGTYNSPLHF.

The V and J genes are TRBV10-3 and TRBJ1-1; the match to TRBD1 covers 7 bases. The CDR3 consists of 15 residues. The trim removed 3 bases at V and 10 bases at J, leaving 14 bases unmatched. Germline CDR1 ENHRY, CDR2 SYGVKD. The CDR3 sequence: CAISDRQGSAVGAFF. The CDR3 bases are TGTGCCATCAGTGACCGACAGGGCTCCGCCGTAGGAGCTTTCTTT.

The chain recombines TRBV7-8 with TRBJ2-3; 7 bases are shared with TRBD1. The CDR3 consists of 15 residues. Germline loops: CDR1 SGHVS, CDR2 FQNEAQ. J gave up 0 bases and V 4 bases, and 4 bases lay outside the gene matches. The CDR3 sequence is CASSWDSSSTDTQYF. The CDR3 nucleotides are TGTGCCAGCAGCTGGGACAGCTCTAGCACAGATACGCAGTATTTT.

The rearrangement links TRBV5-1 to TRBJ2-7; 7 nucleotides match TRBD2. The CDR3 contains 14 residues. V lost 1 base to trimming and J lost 4 bases; unmatched junction nucleotides: 5. The germline CDR1 and CDR2 sequences are SGHRS and YFSETQ. CDR3 amino acids: CASSLRPSGYEQYF. The CDR3 region has the DNA TGCGCCAGCAGCTTGCGGCCTAGCGGTTACGAGCAGTACTTC. The entire variable domain, with the rest obtained from reference TRBV5-1 and TRBJ2-7, is as follows: KAGVTQTPRYLIKTRGQQVTLSCSPISGHRSVSWYQQTPGQGLQFLFEYFSETQRNKGNFPGRFSGRQFSNSRSEMNVSTLELGDSALYLCASSLRPSGYEQYFGPGTRLTVT.